Listed below are T cell receptor beta chains from one sample, sequenced in a study of shared clonotypes between healthy human individuals. This table comes from immunoSEQ multiplex PCR, and its TCRdb copy is limited to in-frame clones, with some not included. The repertoire holds 630,000 or so clones, roughly 98% seen once, with 0.3% in the top ten. Sequencing was performed on naive CD8+ T cells sorted from blood. These receptors were obtained from a young man in good health. The CDR3 runs from the conserved cysteine through the conserved F or W. Fields, in order: clone size, V gene, CDR3 length, J gene, D gene, CDR3 protein, CDR3 DNA. D genes are given only for firm matches. Clone size, where shown, is once, few, many, or a class for clones that have expanded.

NA	TRBV27	14	TRBJ2-7	NA	CASSFGNGQYEQYF	TGTGCCAGCAGTTTCGGAAACGGGCAATACGAGCAGTACTTC
once	TRBV29-1	14	TRBJ2-1	NA	CSVDGGQFGNEQFF	TGCAGCGTTGATGGGGGGCAGTTTGGCAATGAGCAGTTCTTC
NA	TRBV4-1	14	TRBJ2-1	NA	CASSQVLHGNEQFF	TGCGCCAGCAGCCAAGTCCTCCACGGCAATGAGCAGTTCTTC
NA	TRBV29-1	15	TRBJ2-1	NA	CSVVGTPDTYNEQFF	TGCAGCGTTGTCGGGACACCAGATACCTACAATGAGCAGTTCTTC
NA	TRBV7-8	15	TRBJ2-7	NA	CASSLAGAVAYEQYF	TGTGCCAGCAGCTTAGCGGGAGCGGTGGCCTACGAGCAGTACTTC
NA	TRBV7-9	10	TRBJ2-1	NA	CASSSGEQFF	TGTGCCAGCAGCTCCGGTGAGCAGTTCTTC
NA	TRBV7-9	12	TRBJ2-7	NA	CASSLVSDEQYF	TGTGCCAGCAGCTTAGTCTCTGACGAGCAGTACTTC
NA	TRBV27	12	TRBJ2-7	TRBD2	CASSPVGREQYF	TGTGCCAGCAGTCCCGTCGGGAGGGAGCAGTACTTC
NA	TRBV29-1	14	TRBJ2-3	TRBD1	CSAAEGQDPDTQYF	TGCAGCGCCGCGGAGGGACAGGACCCAGATACGCAGTATTTT
NA	TRBV30	12	TRBJ1-2	NA	CAWSANNYGYTF	TGTGCCTGGAGTGCGAATAACTATGGCTACACCTTC
NA	TRBV28	13	TRBJ1-1	TRBD1	CASSLSRQGEAFF	TGTGCCAGCAGTTTATCGCGACAGGGGGAAGCTTTCTTT
NA	TRBV9	16	TRBJ1-1	NA	CASSVVDRDGNTEAFF	TGTGCCAGCAGCGTAGTTGACCGGGACGGAAACACTGAAGCTTTCTTT
NA	TRBV11-2	15	TRBJ2-1	TRBD1	CASSFTGGSYNEQFF	TGTGCCAGCAGCTTTACAGGGGGCTCCTACAATGAGCAGTTCTTC
NA	TRBV7-8	16	TRBJ1-5	NA	CASSLLVGGADQPQHF	TGTGCCAGCAGCTTACTAGTGGGGGGCGCGGACCAGCCCCAGCATTTT
NA	TRBV5-1	12	TRBJ1-2	NA	CASKPPGNGYTF	TGCGCCAGCAAACCTCCAGGGAATGGCTACACCTTC
NA	TRBV5-1	14	TRBJ1-3	NA	CASSLAGDGNTIYF	TGCGCCAGCAGCTTGGCAGGGGATGGAAACACCATATATTTT
NA	TRBV4-1	16	TRBJ2-1	TRBD2	CASSRQAGGGGNEQFF	TGCGCCAGCAGCCGTCAAGCGGGAGGCGGGGGGAATGAGCAGTTCTTC
NA	TRBV9	11	TRBJ1-3	NA	CASGGANTIYF	TGTGCCAGCGGAGGGGCAAACACCATATATTTT
NA	TRBV29-1	14	TRBJ2-5	TRBD1	CSVTRQGEQETQYF	TGCAGCGTTACACGACAGGGCGAGCAAGAGACCCAGTACTTC
NA	TRBV15	15	TRBJ1-5	TRBD1	CATSREGAFNQPQHF	TGTGCCACCAGCAGGGAGGGGGCTTTCAATCAGCCCCAGCATTTT
NA	TRBV2	14	TRBJ2-2	TRBD2	CASSLAGEAGELFF	TGTGCCAGCAGTCTAGCGGGAGAGGCCGGGGAGCTGTTTTTT
NA	TRBV28	16	TRBJ2-7	TRBD2	CASSSLAGGKAYEQYF	TGTGCCAGCAGTTCTCTAGCGGGAGGGAAGGCCTACGAGCAGTACTTC
NA	TRBV27	13	TRBJ2-5	TRBD1	CASSSGQTETQYF	TGTGCCAGCAGTTCGGGACAGACGGAGACCCAGTACTTC
NA	TRBV6-5	14	TRBJ1-1	NA	CASSYSNRNTEAFF	TGTGCCAGCAGTTACTCGAATAGGAATACTGAAGCTTTCTTT
NA	TRBV6-1	17	TRBJ2-1	NA	CASSELLAQSSYNEQFF	TGTGCCAGCAGTGAACTACTAGCCCAAAGCTCCTACAATGAGCAGTTCTTC
NA	TRBV6-5	13	TRBJ1-1	TRBD1	CASSYGQGGNAFF	TGTGCCAGCAGCTACGGACAGGGGGGTAATGCTTTCTTT
NA	TRBV25-1	13	TRBJ2-1	NA	CASSETGAGEQFF	TGTGCCAGCAGTGAAACTGGGGCGGGGGAGCAGTTCTTC
NA	TRBV19	17	TRBJ2-7	TRBD2	CASSLGASGRWSYEQYF	TGTGCCAGTAGCTTAGGGGCTAGCGGGAGATGGTCCTACGAGCAGTACTTC
once	TRBV11-2	13	TRBJ1-2	NA	CASSLPGGGGYTF	TGTGCCAGCAGTTTACCCGGGGGGGGAGGCTACACCTTC
NA	TRBV5-1	13	TRBJ2-5	NA	CASSINPEETQYF	TGCGCCAGCAGCATTAATCCGGAAGAGACCCAGTACTTC
NA	TRBV7-6	16	TRBJ2-5	NA	CASSLGGVGGDETQYF	TGTGCCAGCAGCTTAGGGGGCGTGGGGGGCGATGAGACCCAGTACTTC
once	TRBV4-1	14	TRBJ1-1	NA	CASSQDSPLTEAFF	TGCGCCAGCAGCCAAGATTCCCCTTTGACTGAAGCTTTCTTT
NA	TRBV2	17	TRBJ2-7	TRBD2	CASSERLAGLNTYEQYF	TGTGCCAGCAGTGAAAGGTTAGCGGGCCTAAATACCTACGAGCAGTACTTC
NA	TRBV7-2	15	TRBJ2-4	NA	CASSLARGLFHIQYF	TGTGCCAGCAGCTTAGCCCGGGGGCTGTTTCACATTCAGTACTTC
NA	TRBV7-9	15	TRBJ2-7	TRBD2	CASSFSGRADYEQYF	TGTGCCAGCAGCTTTAGCGGGAGGGCCGATTACGAGCAGTACTTC
NA	TRBV5-1	12	TRBJ2-1	NA	CASSYRDNEQFF	TGCGCCAGCAGCTACCGGGACAATGAGCAGTTCTTC
NA	TRBV27	14	TRBJ2-5	TRBD1	CASRATGGQETQYF	TGTGCCAGCAGGGCAACAGGGGGCCAAGAGACCCAGTACTTC
NA	TRBV7-9	11	TRBJ2-7	NA	CASRLDTEQYF	TGTGCCAGCAGACTCGACACCGAGCAGTACTTC
NA	TRBV7-2	13	TRBJ1-2	NA	CASSLGGYYGYTF	TGTGCCAGCAGCTTGGGGGGGTACTATGGCTACACCTTC
NA	TRBV4-1	14	TRBJ2-2	TRBD1	CASSPGQATGELFF	TGCGCCAGCAGCCCCGGACAGGCGACCGGGGAGCTGTTTTTT
NA	TRBV7-9	14	TRBJ1-1	TRBD1	CASSLTQGSTEAFF	TGTGCCAGCAGCTTAACACAGGGGAGCACTGAAGCTTTCTTT
NA	TRBV7-9	12	TRBJ2-7	NA	CASSWREDEQYF	TGTGCCAGCAGCTGGAGGGAGGACGAGCAGTACTTC
NA	TRBV19	16	TRBJ2-3	TRBD1	CASSTGQGFITDTQYF	TGTGCCAGTAGTACGGGACAGGGGTTTATCACAGATACGCAGTATTTT
once	TRBV7-2	16	TRBJ2-1	TRBD2	CASSLVPRESYNEQFF	TGTGCCAGCAGCTTAGTGCCGCGGGAGTCCTACAATGAGCAGTTCTTC
NA	TRBV9	16	TRBJ1-2	NA	CASSAGKTETHYGYTF	TGTGCCAGCAGCGCGGGCAAGACAGAAACTCACTATGGCTACACCTTC
NA	TRBV5-1	16	TRBJ2-2	NA	CASSLYSGKNTGELFF	TGCGCCAGCAGCTTGTACTCCGGTAAAAACACCGGGGAGCTGTTTTTT
NA	TRBV28	12	TRBJ1-1	NA	CASSLLNTEAFF	TGTGCCAGCAGCTTATTGAACACTGAAGCTTTCTTT